This is a list of T cell receptor beta chains from one sample in a study of vaccination effects on CD4 cells after COVID-19. Profiling relied on immunoSEQ multiplex PCR, and the TCRdb table lists in-frame clones only, not all of them. The sample carries tens of thousands of clones, roughly 80% recorded once. The antigens of these receptors remain unknown. This specimen was CD4+ T cells from PBMCs cultured without peptide, taken after COVID-19 vaccination. All receptors come from a human donor who received a COVID-19 vaccine. Each CDR3 is given with its conserved first and last residue. Each record gives: clone size, D gene, J gene, V gene, CDR3 DNA, CDR3 protein. A D gene is named only where the DNA matches it firmly. Clone size is given for some rows only: seen once, a few or many times, or a class if the clone is expanded.

>NA|NA|TRBJ2-3|TRBV19
TGTGCCAGTAGTATATTCTGGGGGCGGGATACGCAGTATTTT
CASSIFWGRDTQYF
>NA|NA|TRBJ2-5|TRBV5-1
TGCGCCAGCAGCACGAGGACAGACCAAGAGACCCAGTACTTC
CASSTRTDQETQYF
>few|NA|TRBJ1-4|TRBV7-9
TGTGCCAGCACCGACGACAGTGGGGCGGGTGGAAAACTGTTTTTT
CASTDDSGAGGKLFF
>NA|TRBD1|TRBJ2-1|TRBV18
TGTGCCAGCTCCATACAGGGGGCAAGAAACAATGAGCAGTTCTTC
CASSIQGARNNEQFF
>NA|NA|TRBJ1-6|TRBV10-2
TGCGCCAGCAGTCCCGAACTGGGGGGTTCACCCCTCCACTTT
CASSPELGGSPLHF
>NA|NA|TRBJ1-3|TRBV7-2
TGTGCCAGCAGCTTGACCCCCGCGGGCTCTGGAAACACCATATATTTT
CASSLTPAGSGNTIYF
>NA|TRBD1|TRBJ1-1|TRBV6-5
TGTGCCAGCCGACAGGGGCGGAACACTGAAGCTTTCTTT
CASRQGRNTEAFF
>NA|NA|TRBJ1-1|TRBV12-5
TGTGCTAGTGGTTTGGCGGGCACTGAAGCTTTCTTT
CASGLAGTEAFF
>NA|NA|TRBJ2-5|TRBV5-1
TGCGCCAGCAGCCAAGGGACACCGTACCAAGAGACCCAGTACTTC
CASSQGTPYQETQYF
>NA|NA|TRBJ2-2|TRBV7-3
TGTGCCAGCACACACGGGGCGCACACCGGGGAGCTGTTTTTT
CASTHGAHTGELFF
>NA|NA|TRBJ2-3|TRBV11-2
TGTGCCAGCAGCTTCGCCGGGACTCTTGCAGATACGCAGTATTTT
CASSFAGTLADTQYF
>NA|NA|TRBJ1-3|TRBV29-1
TGCAGCGTGTACCAGGGGTCCCCTGGAAACACCATATATTTT
CSVYQGSPGNTIYF
>NA|TRBD1|TRBJ1-3|TRBV5-1
TGCGCCAGCAGCTTTCTGGGACAGGACGCTGGAAACACCATATATTTT
CASSFLGQDAGNTIYF
>few|NA|TRBJ1-6|TRBV14
TGTGCCAGCAGCCGGCAGCAGTTTAATTCACCCCTCCACTTT
CASSRQQFNSPLHF
>NA|TRBD2|TRBJ2-4|TRBV18
TGTGCCAGCTCACCGGGGGTGGGCACTAGCGGAGCCAAAAACATTCAGTACTTC
CASSPGVGTSGAKNIQYF
>NA|TRBD2|TRBJ2-5|TRBV18
TGTGCCAGCTCACCAGTAACTAGCGGGTACCAAGAGACCCAGTACTTC
CASSPVTSGYQETQYF
>few|NA|TRBJ2-2|TRBV7-9
TGTGCCAGCAGCTTAGTTCCGAACACCGGGGAGCTGTTTTTT
CASSLVPNTGELFF
>NA|NA|TRBJ1-1|TRBV12-3/TRBV12-4
TGTGCCAGCCACCACGGAGAATTGGAAGCTTTCTTT
CASHHGELEAFF
>NA|NA|TRBJ1-5|TRBV7-2
TGTGCCAGCAGCCGCGGAGGGCTCAATCAGCCCCAGCATTTT
CASSRGGLNQPQHF
>NA|NA|TRBJ2-2|TRBV5-1
TGCGCCAGCAGCGGAGGGACCGAGAACACCGGGGAGCTGTTTTTT
CASSGGTENTGELFF